The rows below give T cell receptor beta chains drawn from one sample of a study of control samples from healthy donors and cancer patients. TCRdb's table, derived via immunoSEQ multiplex PCR, lists solely in-frame clones and lacks some. The table records about 170,000 clones, 91% of them present only once. What was sequenced was blood. Every receptor here comes from a woman aged 25 to 39 in good health. CDR3s include the opening cysteine and the closing phenylalanine or tryptophan. The D gene is left open where the match is weak. Clone size is not always given. Where it is, it says once, few, many or a class for expanded clones.

clone size,J gene,V gene,D gene,CDR3 protein,CDR3 DNA
-,TRBJ1-1,TRBV25-1,-,CASSESTGGDTEAFF,TGTGCCAGCAGTGAATCCACGGGCGGGGACACTGAAGCTTTCTTT
-,TRBJ1-1,TRBV28,TRBD1,CASSLGTGGWTEAFF,TGTGCCAGCAGTTTGGGGACAGGGGGTTGGACTGAAGCTTTCTTT
-,TRBJ1-2,TRBV12-5,-,CASGSGIGGYTF,TGTGCTAGTGGTTCCGGAATTGGTGGCTACACCTTC
-,TRBJ2-7,TRBV7-3,-,CASSLTGATYEQYF,TGTGCCAGCAGCTTAACCGGGGCCACCTACGAGCAGTACTTC
-,TRBJ2-7,TRBV30,-,CAWRGASYEQYF,TGTGCCTGGAGGGGTGCCTCCTACGAGCAGTACTTC
-,TRBJ1-2,TRBV4-2,-,CASSQGAVYGYTF,TGTGCCAGCAGCCAAGGGGCGGTCTATGGCTACACCTTC
-,TRBJ2-3,TRBV4-1,TRBD2,CASSQGVGTSGRSDTQYF,TGCGCCAGCAGCCAAGGGGTCGGGACTAGCGGGAGGTCAGATACGCAGTATTTT
few,TRBJ2-1,TRBV29-1,TRBD2,CSVERGTSGSDEQFF,TGCAGCGTTGAAAGGGGGACTAGCGGGAGCGATGAGCAGTTCTTC
-,TRBJ2-3,TRBV19,TRBD2,CASSIGGRYTDTQYF,TGTGCCAGTAGTATAGGCGGGAGGTACACAGATACGCAGTATTTT
-,TRBJ2-5,TRBV12-3/TRBV12-4,-,CASSPGVQETQYF,TGTGCCAGCAGTCCGGGGGTCCAAGAGACCCAGTACTTC
-,TRBJ2-7,TRBV3-1/TRBV3-2,TRBD1,CASSPRDRGGYEQYF,TGTGCCAGCAGCCCCCGGGACAGGGGTGGGTACGAGCAGTACTTC
-,TRBJ2-1,TRBV6-6,TRBD2,CASSFGLAGANEQFF,TGTGCCAGCAGTTTTGGACTAGCGGGGGCTAATGAGCAGTTCTTC
-,TRBJ1-5,TRBV28,-,CASSSAGPNQPQHF,TGTGCCAGCAGTTCCGCAGGGCCCAATCAGCCCCAGCATTTT
once,TRBJ2-5,TRBV5-1,-,CASSLQEETQYF,TGCGCCAGCAGCTTGCAGGAAGAGACCCAGTACTTC
-,TRBJ1-6,TRBV6-5,-,CASSTQGFDSPLHF,TGTGCCAGCAGTACCCAGGGTTTCGATTCACCCCTCCACTTT
-,TRBJ1-1,TRBV27,TRBD1,CASSSRTGRTEAFF,TGTGCCAGCAGTTCCAGGACAGGGAGAACTGAAGCTTTCTTT
-,TRBJ1-1,TRBV19,TRBD1,CASSIPRGTEAFF,TGTGCCAGTAGTATCCCCAGGGGGACTGAAGCTTTCTTT
-,TRBJ1-5,TRBV19,-,CASSIDHRQPQHF,TGTGCCAGTAGTATAGACCACAGGCAGCCCCAGCATTTT
few,TRBJ1-4,TRBV21-1,-,CASSKAYHSRQGDEKLFF,TGTGCCAGCAGCAAAGCGTATCATTCCCGACAGGGGGACGAAAAACTGTTTTTT
-,TRBJ1-5,TRBV12-3/TRBV12-4,-,CASGMDLNQPQHF,TGTGCCAGCGGGATGGACCTCAATCAGCCCCAGCATTTT
-,TRBJ1-5,TRBV27,-,CASSLDSDSNQPQHF,TGTGCCAGCAGTTTAGATTCGGATAGCAATCAGCCCCAGCATTTT
-,TRBJ2-1,TRBV5-1,-,CASSPNNEQFF,TGCGCCAGCAGCCCAAACAATGAGCAGTTCTTC
once,TRBJ1-1,TRBV5-5,-,CASSLDSQGTEAFF,TGTGCCAGCAGCTTGGATAGTCAGGGCACTGAAGCTTTCTTT
once,TRBJ1-6,TRBV19,-,CASSMGDSPLHF,TGTGCCAGTAGTATGGGGGATTCACCCCTCCACTTT
once,TRBJ2-7,TRBV7-9,TRBD1,CASSLATGDYEQYF,TGTGCCAGCAGCTTAGCGACAGGGGACTACGAGCAGTACTTC
-,TRBJ2-7,TRBV7-2,TRBD2,CASSFGLGYEQYF,TGTGCCAGCAGCTTTGGACTAGGTTACGAGCAGTACTTC
-,TRBJ1-2,TRBV28,-,CASSLGHYGYTF,TGTGCCAGCAGTTTAGGACACTATGGCTACACCTTC
-,TRBJ1-3,TRBV19,TRBD1,CASRDRGLDTIYF,TGTGCCAGCCGGGACAGGGGTTTGGACACCATATATTTT
-,TRBJ2-1,TRBV9,-,CASSVGGSYNEQFF,TGTGCCAGCAGCGTTGGCGGATCCTACAATGAGCAGTTCTTC
once,TRBJ1-3,TRBV25-1,-,CASQGSGNTIYF,TGTGCCAGCCAGGGGTCTGGAAACACCATATATTTT
once,TRBJ2-5,TRBV5-4,TRBD2,CASRRGGRRETQYF,TGTGCCAGCAGGCGGGGGGGCCGGAGGGAGACCCAGTACTTC
-,TRBJ1-3,TRBV6-5,-,CASTGVWGNTIYF,TGTGCCAGCACTGGGGTGTGGGGAAACACCATATATTTT
-,TRBJ1-2,TRBV10-3,-,CAISESTDGYTF,TGTGCCATCAGTGAGTCTACAGACGGCTACACCTTC
-,TRBJ1-4,TRBV5-1,-,CASSLGTTATNEKLFF,TGCGCCAGCAGCTTGGGGACAACCGCAACTAATGAAAAACTGTTTTTT
-,TRBJ1-2,TRBV27,-,CASSEDNYGYTF,TGTGCCAGCAGTGAGGATAACTATGGCTACACCTTC
-,TRBJ2-7,TRBV27,-,CASSPAADYEQYF,TGTGCCAGCAGTCCCGCGGCGGACTACGAGCAGTACTTC
-,TRBJ2-1,TRBV5-1,TRBD2,CASSLGDGRISYNEQFF,TGCGCCAGCAGCTTGGGGGACGGGAGGATTTCCTACAATGAGCAGTTCTTC
-,TRBJ1-6,TRBV11-2,TRBD1,CASSLEGQANSPLHF,TGTGCCAGCAGCTTAGAGGGACAGGCTAATTCACCCCTCCACTTT
-,TRBJ2-1,TRBV29-1,-,CSVGGSSYNEQFF,TGCAGCGTTGGGGGGAGCTCCTACAATGAGCAGTTCTTC
-,TRBJ1-5,TRBV30,-,CAWSADRGATNQPQHF,TGTGCCTGGAGCGCCGACCGCGGGGCTACCAATCAGCCCCAGCATTTT
-,TRBJ2-1,TRBV27,TRBD2,CASRRGLVGGYEQFF,TGTGCCAGCAGACGCGGACTAGTAGGCGGCTATGAGCAGTTCTTC
-,TRBJ1-6,TRBV5-4,-,CASSLRLSSYNSPLHF,TGTGCCAGCAGCTTGCGGTTGAGCTCCTATAATTCACCCCTCCACTTT
-,TRBJ2-7,TRBV21-1,-,CASGTNPHSYEQYF,TGTGCCAGCGGGACTAACCCGCACTCCTACGAGCAGTACTTC
-,TRBJ2-7,TRBV5-5,TRBD2,CASSWSGRGYEQYF,TGTGCCAGCAGCTGGAGCGGGAGGGGCTACGAGCAGTACTTC
-,TRBJ1-1,TRBV7-3,-,CASSSQGNTEAFF,TGTGCCAGCAGCTCCCAGGGAAACACTGAAGCTTTCTTT
-,TRBJ2-1,TRBV9,TRBD2,CASSTAGGPYNEQFF,TGTGCCAGCAGCACAGCGGGAGGACCCTACAATGAGCAGTTCTTC
-,TRBJ2-7,TRBV12-5,TRBD1,CASGLAPTGYGGEQYF,TGTGCTAGTGGTTTGGCCCCGACAGGGTATGGAGGCGAGCAGTACTTC
-,TRBJ1-2,TRBV28,TRBD1,CASRTGQGNYGYTF,TGTGCCAGCAGAACTGGACAGGGCAACTATGGCTACACCTTC
-,TRBJ1-4,TRBV30,-,CAWSAYEKLFF,TGTGCCTGGAGTGCCTATGAAAAACTGTTTTTT
once,TRBJ1-6,TRBV12-3/TRBV12-4,-,CASSWGNSPLHF,TGTGCCAGCAGTTGGGGTAATTCACCCCTCCACTTT
-,TRBJ1-5,TRBV6-5,TRBD1,CASSSGTGGGQPQHF,TGTGCCAGCAGTTCCGGGACAGGGGGGGGTCAGCCCCAGCATTTT
once,TRBJ1-1,TRBV12-3/TRBV12-4,-,CASSSYRNTEAFF,TGTGCCAGCAGTTCCTACAGGAACACTGAAGCTTTCTTT
-,TRBJ2-2,TRBV4-2,TRBD2,CASSRLAGANTGELFF,TGTGCCAGCAGCCGACTAGCGGGTGCGAACACCGGGGAGCTGTTTTTT
-,TRBJ1-5,TRBV12-3/TRBV12-4,-,CASSLSGQPQHF,TGTGCCAGCAGTTTATCGGGGCAGCCCCAGCATTTT
-,TRBJ1-5,TRBV3-1/TRBV3-2,-,CASSAGDSNQPQHF,TGTGCCAGCAGCGCAGGGGATAGCAATCAGCCCCAGCATTTT
once,TRBJ2-7,TRBV28,TRBD1,CASSLDRVGYEQYF,TGTGCCAGCAGTTTAGACAGGGTCGGATACGAGCAGTACTTC
-,TRBJ1-5,TRBV19,-,CASSILSQPQHF,TGTGCCAGTAGTATTTTGTCTCAGCCCCAGCATTTT